Following are 10 T cell receptor beta chains from one sample sequenced in a study of blood T cell repertoires in COVID-19. Libraries were prepared by immunoSEQ multiplex PCR; TCRdb keeps only in-frame clonotypes and omits some of them. Of about 82,000 clones listed, about 80% were seen once; the top ten hold about 12%. The sequenced sample consisted of peripheral blood. All receptors come from a woman aged 40 to 49 with active or convalescent COVID-19.

This chain joins TRBV28 and TRBJ1-3, with a possible D match to TRBD1 (5 bases). The CDR3 extends over 15 amino acids. The germline V gene encodes CDR1 MDHEN and CDR2 SYDVKM. V dropped 1 base and J dropped 3 bases, with 10 bases sitting between them. The CDR3 protein is CASSLSGGVGNTIYF. CDR3 bases: TGTGCCAGCAGTTTATCGGGGGGAGTTGGAAACACCATATATTTT.

The chain recombines TRBV19 with TRBJ1-6; D is unclear. From germline, CDR1 is LNHDA and CDR2 SQIVND (reference sequence). V was shortened by 5 bases and J by 4 bases, with 15 bases between the two germline ends. The CDR3 spans 16 residues. CDR3 in amino acids: CASSSQPAAYNSPLHF. The CDR3 DNA is TGTGCCAGTAGTTCCCAGCCCGCGGCATATAATTCACCCCTCCACTTT.

The chain employs TRBV7-2 and TRBJ1-4, with 8 bases aligning to TRBD1. Per the germline V gene, CDR1 is SGHTA and CDR2 is FQGNSA. The trim removed 2 bases at V and 8 bases at J, leaving 10 bases unmatched. The CDR3 has 16 residues. The CDR3 sequence: CASSLILGQGEEKLFF. In nucleotides, the CDR3 is TGTGCCAGCAGCTTAATTCTCGGACAGGGAGAAGAAAAACTGTTTTTT.

The CDR3: CASSPDLNYGYTF. CDR3 coding DNA: TGTGCCAGCAGCCCAGACCTTAACTATGGCTACACCTTC. This chain uses TRBV3-1 (or the pseudogene TRBV3-2) with TRBJ1-2; no reliable D call. CDR3 length: 13 residues. Deletions cut 4 bases from V and 1 base from J, with 7 bases between. CDR1 is LGHDT, CDR2 YNNKEL, per germline (reference sequence).

The genes are TRBV11-2 and TRBJ2-7, with D possibly TRBD1 on 5 matching bases. There are 13 residues in the CDR3. With 3 bases removed from V and 4 bases from J, the gap between germline ends came to 10 bases. The V gene's germline CDR1 is SGHAT and CDR2 FQNNGV. The CDR3 sequence: CASSFSGMYEQYF. CDR3 bases: TGTGCCAGCAGCTTTTCAGGGATGTACGAGCAGTACTTC.

The gene calls are TRBV6-2 or TRBV6-3 and TRBJ2-7; possible D gene TRBD1, 5 bases. V was pared by 6 bases and J by 5 bases, with 8 bases between. The CDR3 loop spans 11 amino acids. Germline-derived CDR1 and CDR2 are MNHEY and SVGEGT. The DNA of the CDR3 is TGTGCCAGCAGCAAGGGGCACGAGCAGTACTTC. Translation: CASSKGHEQYF.

The J gene is TRBJ1-2, the V gene TRBV28, with D possibly TRBD1 on 5 matching bases. Trimming took 2 bases from V and 4 from J, leaving 14 bases between them. In germline, CDR1 is MDHEN, CDR2 SYDVKM. CDR3 length equals 15 residues. The CDR3 bases are TGTGCCAGCAGTTTAGCTGGGGCAGGTTTCTATGGCTACACCTTC. This sequence encodes CASSLAGAGFYGYTF.

DNA of the CDR3: TGTGCCAGTAAACAGGGCTCCTATAATTCACCCCTCCACTTT. Translation gives CASKQGSYNSPLHF. This chain links TRBV28 with TRBJ1-6; TRBD1 is a possible D gene (6 bases). The CDR3 runs to 14 residues. Germline V CDR1 and CDR2: MDHEN, SYDVKM. Trimming took off 9 bases at V and 0 bases at J, with 9 bases between the two ends. Supplemented by reference TRBV28 and TRBJ1-6, the full variable domain reads DVKVTQSSRYLVKRTGEKVFLECVQDMDHENMFWYRQDPGLGLRLIYFSYDVKMKEKGDIPEGYSVSREKKERFSLILESASTNQTSMYLCASKQGSYNSPLHFGNGTRLTVT.

The chain recombines TRBV18 with TRBJ1-1; TRBD1 matches 8 bases. The CDR3 runs 15 residues. Trimming removed 4 bases from V and 1 base from J; junction bases left unmatched: 5. Germline CDR1 and CDR2: KGHSH and LQKENI. CDR3 sequence (DNA): TGTGCCAGCTCACGTCCCGGGACAGGGAACACTGAAGCTTTCTTT. Translation: CASSRPGTGNTEAFF. The whole variable domain, remainder taken from reference TRBV18 and TRBJ1-1, is NAGVMQNPRHLVRRRGQEARLRCSPMKGHSHVYWYRQLPEEGLKFMVYLQKENIIDESGMPKERFSAEFPKEGPSILRIQQVVRGDSAAYFCASSRPGTGNTEAFFGQGTRLTVV.

The table lists this clone with a few counts. The chain couples TRBV7-3 to TRBJ2-7; 7 bases agree with TRBD2. CDR3 size: 13 residues. Germline CDR1 and CDR2: SGHTA and FQGTGA. J lost 6 bases, V lost 4 bases, and 6 bases had no gene match. CDR3 DNA: TGTGCCAGCAGCTCTACTAGCGATTCCGAGCAGTACTTC. This gives the protein CASSSTSDSEQYF.